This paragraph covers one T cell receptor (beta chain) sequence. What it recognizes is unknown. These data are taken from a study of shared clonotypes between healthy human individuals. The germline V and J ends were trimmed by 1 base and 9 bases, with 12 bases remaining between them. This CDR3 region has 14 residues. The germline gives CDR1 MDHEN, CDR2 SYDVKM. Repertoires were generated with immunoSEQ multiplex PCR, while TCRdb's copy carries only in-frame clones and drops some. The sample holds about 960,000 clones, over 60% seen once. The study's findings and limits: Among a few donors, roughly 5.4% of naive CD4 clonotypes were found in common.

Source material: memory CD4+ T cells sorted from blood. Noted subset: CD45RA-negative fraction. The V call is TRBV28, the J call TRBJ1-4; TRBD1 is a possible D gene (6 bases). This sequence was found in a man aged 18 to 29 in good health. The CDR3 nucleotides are TGTGCCAGCAGTTTATTAGGTCAGGGGAAAAAACTGTTTTTT. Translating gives CASSLLGQGKKLFF.